The 7 T cell receptor beta chains below come from one sample, sequenced in a study of cytomegalovirus exposure and HLA in healthy donors. 60 Vbeta and 13 Jbeta primers were used in PCR. Using immunoSEQ multiplex PCR, the repertoire was profiled, and TCRdb retains in-frame clones only, with some absent. Of roughly 190,000 clones in the sample, 75% to 85% were seen once. Sequencing was done on a sample of PBMCs. The receptors derive from a woman aged 18-30 years in good health and CMV-seronegative.

J is TRBJ2-7 and V is TRBV18; 7 bases agree with TRBD2. From germline, CDR1 is KGHSH and CDR2 LQKENI. This CDR3 has 16 residues. The trim removed 3 bases at V and 2 bases at J, leaving 10 bases unmatched. This CDR3 reads CASSPVSGDRPYEQYF. The CDR3 bases are TGTGCCAGCTCACCGGTAAGCGGGGATCGTCCCTACGAGCAGTACTTC. The full variable domain, rest sourced from reference TRBV18 and TRBJ2-7, is NAGVMQNPRHLVRRRGQEARLRCSPMKGHSHVYWYRQLPEEGLKFMVYLQKENIIDESGMPKERFSAEFPKEGPSILRIQQVVRGDSAAYFCASSPVSGDRPYEQYFGPGTRLTVT.

The J gene is TRBJ2-3, the V gene TRBV9; D remains unclear. Trimming took off 0 bases at V and 1 base at J, with 12 bases between the two ends. In germline, CDR1 is SGDLS, CDR2 YYNGEE. This CDR3 is 16 amino acids long. The DNA for the CDR3 is TGTGCCAGCAGCGTAGGCCGGGTGAGTGGCACAGATACGCAGTATTTT. Amino acids: CASSVGRVSGTDTQYF. Full variable domain (rest looked up from reference TRBV9 and TRBJ2-3): DSGVTQTPKHLITATGQRVTLRCSPRSGDLSVYWYQQSLDQGLQFLIQYYNGEERAKGNILERFSAQQFPDLHSELNLSSLELGDSALYFCASSVGRVSGTDTQYFGPGTRLTVL.

The V and J genes are TRBV29-1 and TRBJ2-7; 15 bases agree with TRBD2. The V and J ends lost 6 bases and 2 bases, in that order; junction bases with no gene match: 5. The CDR3 has 15 amino acids. Germline CDR1 reads SQVTM; CDR2 reads ANQGSEA. The CDR3 sequence: CSVDGLAGGPYEQYF. DNA of the CDR3: TGCAGCGTGGATGGACTAGCGGGGGGGCCCTACGAGCAGTACTTC.

The rearrangement links TRBV28 to TRBJ1-5; no definite D call. Looked up from germline, CDR1 is MDHEN and CDR2 is SYDVKM. The CDR3 is 15 amino acids. The V gene lost 2 bases and the J gene lost 2 bases, with 10 bases spanning the gap. The CDR3 is CASSLEGKGNQPQHF. For the CDR3, the DNA is TGTGCCAGCAGTTTAGAGGGAAAGGGCAATCAGCCCCAGCATTTT.

The chain has TRBV18 and TRBJ2-7; 7 bases agree with TRBD1. Germline V gives CDR1 KGHSH, CDR2 LQKENI. The CDR3 runs 15 residues. Trimming cost V 4 bases and J 5 bases; bases outside gene matches: 11. The DNA for the CDR3 is TGTGCCAGCTCACTGGTTTTGACAGGGACGGACGAGCAGTACTTC. It yields the protein CASSLVLTGTDEQYF.

This clone was counted a single time. The J gene is TRBJ1-1, the V gene TRBV19; weak D call: TRBD1 (6 bases). From germline, CDR1 is LNHDA and CDR2 SQIVND (reference sequence). V lost 5 bases to trimming and J lost 1 base, with 11 bases between them. This CDR3 contains 14 residues. CDR3 region: CASSGKQGNTEAFF. The CDR3 DNA reads as TGTGCCAGTAGTGGGAAACAGGGGAACACTGAAGCTTTCTTT. Together with reference TRBV19 and TRBJ1-1, the CDR3 gives the full variable domain: DGGITQSPKYLFRKEGQNVTLSCEQNLNHDAMYWYRQDPGQGLRLIYYSQIVNDFQKGDIAEGYSVSREKKESFPLTVTSAQKNPTAFYLCASSGKQGNTEAFFGQGTRLTVV.

The chain has TRBV21-1 and TRBJ2-1; the tabulated D call, TRBD1, remains unverified against the DNA. TRBV21-1 is an annotated pseudogene. The CDR3 consists of 15 residues. CDR3 bases: TGTGCCAGCAGCAAAGAAGGACACTCACCCAATGAGCAGTTCTTC. This translates into CASSKEGHSPNEQFF.